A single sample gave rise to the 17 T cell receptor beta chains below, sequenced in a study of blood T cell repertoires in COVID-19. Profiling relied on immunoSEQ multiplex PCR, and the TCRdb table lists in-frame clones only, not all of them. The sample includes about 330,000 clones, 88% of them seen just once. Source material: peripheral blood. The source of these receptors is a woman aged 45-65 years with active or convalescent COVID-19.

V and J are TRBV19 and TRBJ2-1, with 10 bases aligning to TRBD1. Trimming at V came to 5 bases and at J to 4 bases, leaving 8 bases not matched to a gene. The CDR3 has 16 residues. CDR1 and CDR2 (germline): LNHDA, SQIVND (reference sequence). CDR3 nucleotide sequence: TGTGCCAGTAGTTCCCCCGGGACAGGGGCGTACAATGAGCAGTTCTTC. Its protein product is CASSSPGTGAYNEQFF.

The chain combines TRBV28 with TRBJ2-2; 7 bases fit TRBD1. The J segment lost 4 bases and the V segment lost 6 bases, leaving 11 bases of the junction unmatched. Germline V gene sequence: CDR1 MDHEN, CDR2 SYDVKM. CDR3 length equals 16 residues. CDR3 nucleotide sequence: TGTGCCAGCAGGGACGCTCGAACAGGGGTCACCGGGGAGCTGTTTTTT. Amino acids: CASRDARTGVTGELFF.

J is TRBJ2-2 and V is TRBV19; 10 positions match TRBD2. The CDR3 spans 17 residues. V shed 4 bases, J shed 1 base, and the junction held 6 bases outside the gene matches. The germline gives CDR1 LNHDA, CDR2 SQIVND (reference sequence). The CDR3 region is CASSRASGRGNTGELFF. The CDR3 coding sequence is TGTGCCAGTAGTAGGGCTAGCGGGAGAGGGAACACCGGGGAGCTGTTTTTT.

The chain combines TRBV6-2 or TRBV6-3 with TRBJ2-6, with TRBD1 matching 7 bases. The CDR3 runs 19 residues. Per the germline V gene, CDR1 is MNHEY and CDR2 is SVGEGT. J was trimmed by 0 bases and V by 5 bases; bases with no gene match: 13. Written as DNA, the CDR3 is TGTGCCAGCAGTCCAGTGGGGACAGTGAATTTCTCTGGGGCCAACGTCCTGACTTTC. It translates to CASSPVGTVNFSGANVLTF.

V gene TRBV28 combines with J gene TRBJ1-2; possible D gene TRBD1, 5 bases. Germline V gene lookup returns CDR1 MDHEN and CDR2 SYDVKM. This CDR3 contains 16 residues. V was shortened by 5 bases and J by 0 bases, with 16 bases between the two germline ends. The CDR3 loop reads CASSPGGTLANYGYTF. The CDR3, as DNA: TGTGCCAGCAGTCCGGGGGGGACTTTAGCTAACTATGGCTACACCTTC.

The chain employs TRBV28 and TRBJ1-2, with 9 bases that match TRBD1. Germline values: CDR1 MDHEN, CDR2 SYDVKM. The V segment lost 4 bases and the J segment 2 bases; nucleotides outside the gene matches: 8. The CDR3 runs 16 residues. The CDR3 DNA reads TGTGCCAGCAGTTATGGCGGGACAGGGTCCAACTATGGCTACACCTTC. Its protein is CASSYGGTGSNYGYTF.

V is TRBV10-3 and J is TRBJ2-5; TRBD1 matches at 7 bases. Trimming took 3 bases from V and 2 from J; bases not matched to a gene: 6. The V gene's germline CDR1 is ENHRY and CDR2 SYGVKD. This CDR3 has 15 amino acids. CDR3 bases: TGTGCCATCAGTGAAGGGACAGCTAAGCAAGAGACCCAGTACTTC. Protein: CAISEGTAKQETQYF.

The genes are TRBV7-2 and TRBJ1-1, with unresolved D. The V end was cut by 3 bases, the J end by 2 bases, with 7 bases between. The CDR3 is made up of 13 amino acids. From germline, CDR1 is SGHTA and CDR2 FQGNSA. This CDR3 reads CASSFNRNTEAFF. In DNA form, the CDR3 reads TGTGCCAGCAGCTTTAACAGAAACACTGAAGCTTTCTTT.

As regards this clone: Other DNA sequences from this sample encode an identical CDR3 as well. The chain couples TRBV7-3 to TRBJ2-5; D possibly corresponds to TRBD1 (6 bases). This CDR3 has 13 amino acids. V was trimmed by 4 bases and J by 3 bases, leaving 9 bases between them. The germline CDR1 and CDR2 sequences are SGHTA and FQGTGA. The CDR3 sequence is CASSSGQKETQYF. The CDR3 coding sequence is TGTGCCAGCAGCTCTGGACAGAAAGAGACCCAGTACTTC.

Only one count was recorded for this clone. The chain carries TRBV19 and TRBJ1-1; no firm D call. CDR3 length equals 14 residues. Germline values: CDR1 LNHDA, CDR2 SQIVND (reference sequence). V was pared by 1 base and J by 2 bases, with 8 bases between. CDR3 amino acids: CASSIAVSNTEAFF. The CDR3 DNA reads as TGTGCCAGTAGTATAGCAGTAAGTAACACTGAAGCTTTCTTT.

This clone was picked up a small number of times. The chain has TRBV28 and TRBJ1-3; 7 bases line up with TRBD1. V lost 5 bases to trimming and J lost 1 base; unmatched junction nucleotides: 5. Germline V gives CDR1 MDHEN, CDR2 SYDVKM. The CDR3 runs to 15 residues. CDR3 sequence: CASSPDRLSGNTIYF. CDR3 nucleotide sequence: TGTGCCAGCAGTCCGGACAGGCTTTCTGGAAACACCATATATTTT.

The CDR3 nucleotides read TGTGCCAGCAGTGCGACGACAGAGAACACTGAAGCTTTCTTT. Its protein product is CASSATTENTEAFF. J is TRBJ1-1 and V is TRBV27; TRBD1 might be the D (5 bases). Germline assignment: CDR1 MNHEY and CDR2 SMNVEV (reference sequence). V lost 5 bases to trimming and J lost 1 base, with 11 bases between them. This CDR3 comprises 14 residues.

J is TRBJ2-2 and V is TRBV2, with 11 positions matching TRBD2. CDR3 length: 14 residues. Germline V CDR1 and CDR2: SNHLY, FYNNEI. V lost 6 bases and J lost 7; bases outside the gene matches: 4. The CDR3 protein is CASRGLAGFGELFF. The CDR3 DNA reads TGTGCCAGCAGAGGACTAGCGGGCTTCGGGGAGCTGTTTTTT.

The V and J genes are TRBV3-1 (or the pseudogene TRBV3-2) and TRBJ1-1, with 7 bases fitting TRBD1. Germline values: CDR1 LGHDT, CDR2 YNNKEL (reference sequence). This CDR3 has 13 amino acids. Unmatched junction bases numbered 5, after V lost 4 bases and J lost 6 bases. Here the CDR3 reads CASSRYRGAEAFF. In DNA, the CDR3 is TGTGCCAGCAGCCGTTACAGGGGCGCTGAAGCTTTCTTT.

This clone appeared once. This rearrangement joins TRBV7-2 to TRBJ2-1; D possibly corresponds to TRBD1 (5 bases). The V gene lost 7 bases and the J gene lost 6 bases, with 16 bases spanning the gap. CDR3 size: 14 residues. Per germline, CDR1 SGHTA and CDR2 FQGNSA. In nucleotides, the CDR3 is TGTGCCAGCAATTACGGGCAGGGCTCCAATGAGCAGTTCTTC. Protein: CASNYGQGSNEQFF.

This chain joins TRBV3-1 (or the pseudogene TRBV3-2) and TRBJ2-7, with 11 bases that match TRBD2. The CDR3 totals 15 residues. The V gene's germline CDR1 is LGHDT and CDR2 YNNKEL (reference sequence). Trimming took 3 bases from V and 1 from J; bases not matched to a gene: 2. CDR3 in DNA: TGTGCCAGCAGCCAGGGGACTAGCGGATCCTACGAGCAGTACTTC. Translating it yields CASSQGTSGSYEQYF.

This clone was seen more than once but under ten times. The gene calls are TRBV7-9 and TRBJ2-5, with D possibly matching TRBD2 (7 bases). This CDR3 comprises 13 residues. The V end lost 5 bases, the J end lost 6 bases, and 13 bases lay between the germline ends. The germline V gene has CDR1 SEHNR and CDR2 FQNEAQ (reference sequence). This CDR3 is CASSEGGWKTQYF. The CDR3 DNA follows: TGTGCCAGCAGCGAGGGGGGGTGGAAGACCCAGTACTTC.